Given below is one TCR beta chain in context. Antigen specificity is unknown. The data were taken from a study of glioma-infiltrating T cells. The study's findings and limits: Non-neoplastic patients had below-expected tissue-blood divergence, while all gliomas exceeded expectation.

CDR1 SGHTA and CDR2 FQGTGA come from the germline V gene. The junction had 5 bases not matched to a gene; V was cut back by 1 base and J by 3 bases. The CDR3 is 16 residues long. TCR alpha and beta CDR3 regions were amplified from RNA using iRepertoire nested multiplex PCR. Tissue mRNA or PBMC total RNA, about 85-400 ng, went into one-step reverse transcription and amplification. TCRdb re-called the multiplex PCR reads through MiXCR, storing one row per CDR3 protein. Among roughly 120,000 distinct CDR3 sequences listed, roughly 23% were seen once. Sequencing used glioma tissue, nonneoplastic brain tissue, or PBMCs (not recorded which). This clonotype originated in a human donor with low-grade glioma or glioblastoma, undergoing nonglioma brain surgery, or in good health (not recorded which). The rearrangement joins TRBV7-3 to TRBJ2-3, with 9 positions matching TRBD2. CDR3 in amino acids: CASSLNLAGRTDTQYF. In DNA form, the CDR3 reads TGTGCCAGCAGCTTAAACCTAGCGGGACGGACAGATACGCAGTATTTT.